The rows below give T cell receptor beta chains drawn from one sample of a study of T-cell reconstitution after alpha-beta-depleted transplantation in children. TCRdb reanalysed the PCR reads using MiXCR and keeps one entry per CDR3 protein. Of around 450,000 distinct CDR3 sequences in the sample, around 46% were seen once. The input for sequencing was PBMCs, taken before TCRalphabeta/CD19-depleted stem cell transplant. The receptor source for this set is a girl aged 2 to 10 with aplastic anemia, due to receive a stem cell transplant. CDR3s include the opening cysteine and the closing phenylalanine or tryptophan. Fields, in order: V gene, D gene, clone size, J gene, CDR3 length, CDR3 DNA, CDR3 protein. A D gene is named only where the DNA matches it firmly. For some rows the clone size is stated as once, few or many, or as a class when expanded; others skip it.

>TRBV20-1|TRBD2|-|TRBJ2-1|16
TGCAGTGCTTTGCGGGTTAGAGCGGGGGGCCCGGATGAGCAGTTCTTC
CSALRVRAGGPDEQFF
>TRBV5-1|TRBD2|-|TRBJ2-1|19
TGCGCCAGCAGCCTACTCATCTCTTCCGGGACTAGCGGGGAAGATGAGCAGTTCTTC
CASSLLISSGTSGEDEQFF
>TRBV11-3|-|-|TRBJ2-1|14
TGTGCCAGCAGCTTAAGGCTAGCCTCCAATGAGCAGTTCTTC
CASSLRLASNEQFF
>TRBV20-1|TRBD2|once|TRBJ2-1|17
TGCAGTGCCTCCCAGGGATTAGCGGGGAGACCCTACAATGAGCAGTTCTTC
CSASQGLAGRPYNEQFF
>TRBV18|TRBD1|many|TRBJ2-4|15
TGTGCCAGCTCACCAGGAGACAGGGGTCTCTATCCTCAGTACTTC
CASSPGDRGLYPQYF
>TRBV10-3|-|-|TRBJ1-2|15
TGTGCCATCAGTGAGGGCGAAAGGGTTAACTATGGCTACACCTTC
CAISEGERVNYGYTF
>TRBV20-1|-|-|TRBJ2-7|13
TGCAGTGCTAGAGAGGGTGGGGGCCCCCGTACGTACTTC
CSAREGGGPRTYF
>TRBV6-1|-|medium-sized|TRBJ2-7|12
TGTGCCAGCAGTGAAGTTGGGGAACTGCAGTACTTC
CASSEVGELQYF
>TRBV18|TRBD1|few|TRBJ1-1|15
TGTGCCAGCTCGCCTACAGGGGGCGGGGGCACTGAAGCTTTCTTT
CASSPTGGGGTEAFF
>TRBV7-8|TRBD1|-|TRBJ2-5|15
TGTGCCAGCAGCCTACAGGGGGCGCCGGCAGAGACCCAGTACTTC
CASSLQGAPAETQYF
>TRBV12-3/TRBV12-4|-|-|TRBJ2-7|13
TGTGCCAGCAGTCTTCCCACAGGTTCCGAGCAGTACTTC
CASSLPTGSEQYF
>TRBV4-1|-|-|TRBJ2-2|17
TGCGCCAGCAGCCAATTCCCCCCTAGAGAGACCACCGGGGAGCTGTTTTTT
CASSQFPPRETTGELFF